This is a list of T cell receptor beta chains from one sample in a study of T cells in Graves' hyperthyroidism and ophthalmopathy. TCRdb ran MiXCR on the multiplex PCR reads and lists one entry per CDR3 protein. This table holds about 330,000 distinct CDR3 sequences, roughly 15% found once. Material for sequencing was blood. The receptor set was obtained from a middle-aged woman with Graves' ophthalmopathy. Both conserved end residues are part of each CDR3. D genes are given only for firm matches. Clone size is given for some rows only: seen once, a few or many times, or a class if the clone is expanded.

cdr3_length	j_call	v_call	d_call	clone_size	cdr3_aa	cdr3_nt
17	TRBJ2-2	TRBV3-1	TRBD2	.	CASRLNIGGINTGELFF	TGTGCCAGCAGGCTAAACATCGGGGGGATAAACACCGGGGAGCTGTTTTTT
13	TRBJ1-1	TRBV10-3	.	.	CAISLDRGTEAFF	TGTGCCATCAGTTTGGACAGAGGCACTGAAGCTTTCTTT
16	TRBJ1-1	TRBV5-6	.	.	CASSLSILGLNTEAFF	TGTGCCAGCAGCTTGTCCATACTGGGCCTGAACACTGAAGCTTTCTTT
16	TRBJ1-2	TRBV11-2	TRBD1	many	CASSPGQGPGDYGYTF	TGTGCCAGCAGCCCCGGACAGGGGCCCGGGGACTATGGCTACACCTTC
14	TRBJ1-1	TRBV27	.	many	CASRVDRLNTEAFF	TGTGCCAGCAGGGTAGACAGGTTGAACACTGAAGCTTTCTTT
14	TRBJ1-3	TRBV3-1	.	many	CASSQAKSGNTIYF	TGTGCCAGCAGCCAAGCCAAGTCTGGAAACACCATATATTTT
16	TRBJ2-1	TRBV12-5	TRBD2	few	CASATPGREVYNEQFF	TGTGCTAGTGCCACGCCCGGGCGGGAGGTTTACAATGAGCAGTTCTTC
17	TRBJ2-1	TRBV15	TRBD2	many	CATRSRAGTSAHNEQFF	TGTGCCACCAGGAGTAGAGCCGGGACTAGCGCCCACAATGAGCAGTTCTTC
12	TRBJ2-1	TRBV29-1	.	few	CSVERASNEQFF	TGCAGCGTTGAAAGGGCTAGCAATGAGCAGTTCTTC
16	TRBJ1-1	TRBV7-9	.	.	CASSHPPRGGDTEAFF	TGTGCCAGCAGCCACCCCCCCCGGGGAGGGGACACTGAAGCTTTCTTT
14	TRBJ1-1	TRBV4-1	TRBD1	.	CASSLRTGMTEAFF	TGCGCCAGCAGCCTCCGGACAGGAATGACTGAAGCTTTCTTT